The 3 T cell receptor beta chains below all came from one sample that was sequenced in a study of vaccination and CD4 T cells after COVID-19. Treatment denoted: approximately 11-day PBMC culture with coronavirus spike peptide pools or control peptides (ViraFEST assay). The antigens of these receptors remain unknown. Sequence data for DNA of cultured CD4+ T cells were generated by the Oncomine TCR Beta short-read assay. Using its own MiXCR run on the PCR reads, TCRdb lists one record per CDR3 protein. Of fewer than 25,000 distinct CDR3 sequences listed, around 43% are singletons. Sequenced: CD4+ T cells from blood, cultured in vitro. Receptors originate from a human donor who had recovered from COVID-19.

The chain combines TRBV20-1 with TRBJ1-5; TRBD1 matches 10 bases. Germline lookup yields CDR1 DFQATT and CDR2 SNEGSKA (reference sequence). The CDR3 contains 15 residues. V gave up 5 bases and J gave up 1 base; unmatched junction bases: 5. CDR3: CSAPDRGRSNQPQHF. The CDR3 region has the DNA TGCAGTGCTCCAGACAGGGGGCGCAGCAATCAGCCCCAGCATTTT.

The chain employs TRBV11-2 and TRBJ2-3, with TRBD1 matching over 11 bases. Trimming cost V 6 bases and J 1 base; bases outside gene matches: 12. The CDR3 contains 18 residues. Germline CDR1 is SGHAT and CDR2 is FQNNGV. The CDR3 DNA reads TGTGCCAGCAGACAACGGGACAGGGGGTTTCGAGGCACAGATACGCAGTATTTT. Protein: CASRQRDRGFRGTDTQYF. Filled out from reference TRBV11-2 and TRBJ2-3, the complete variable domain reads EAGVAQSPRYKIIEKRQSVAFWCNPISGHATLYWYQQILGQGPKLLIQFQNNGVVDDSQLPKDRFSAERLKGVDSTLKIQPAKLEDSAVYLCASRQRDRGFRGTDTQYFGPGTRLTVL.

The V gene is TRBV3-1, the J gene TRBJ1-2; a weak D match, TRBD1 (5 bases). The CDR3 has 15 amino acids. Germline lookup yields CDR1 LGHDT and CDR2 YNNKEL (reference sequence). Trimming left V 1 base short and J 5 bases short, with 14 bases between. The CDR3 sequence: CASSQAFRVEYGYTF. The CDR3 nucleotides are TGTGCCAGCAGCCAAGCTTTCAGGGTTGAATATGGCTACACCTTC. The complete variable domain, with remaining parts taken from reference TRBV3-1 and TRBJ1-2, reads DTAVSQTPKYLVTQMGNDKSIKCEQNLGHDTMYWYKQDSKKFLKIMFSYNNKELIINETVPNRFSPKSPDKAHLNLHINSLELGDSAVYFCASSQAFRVEYGYTFGSGTRLTVV.